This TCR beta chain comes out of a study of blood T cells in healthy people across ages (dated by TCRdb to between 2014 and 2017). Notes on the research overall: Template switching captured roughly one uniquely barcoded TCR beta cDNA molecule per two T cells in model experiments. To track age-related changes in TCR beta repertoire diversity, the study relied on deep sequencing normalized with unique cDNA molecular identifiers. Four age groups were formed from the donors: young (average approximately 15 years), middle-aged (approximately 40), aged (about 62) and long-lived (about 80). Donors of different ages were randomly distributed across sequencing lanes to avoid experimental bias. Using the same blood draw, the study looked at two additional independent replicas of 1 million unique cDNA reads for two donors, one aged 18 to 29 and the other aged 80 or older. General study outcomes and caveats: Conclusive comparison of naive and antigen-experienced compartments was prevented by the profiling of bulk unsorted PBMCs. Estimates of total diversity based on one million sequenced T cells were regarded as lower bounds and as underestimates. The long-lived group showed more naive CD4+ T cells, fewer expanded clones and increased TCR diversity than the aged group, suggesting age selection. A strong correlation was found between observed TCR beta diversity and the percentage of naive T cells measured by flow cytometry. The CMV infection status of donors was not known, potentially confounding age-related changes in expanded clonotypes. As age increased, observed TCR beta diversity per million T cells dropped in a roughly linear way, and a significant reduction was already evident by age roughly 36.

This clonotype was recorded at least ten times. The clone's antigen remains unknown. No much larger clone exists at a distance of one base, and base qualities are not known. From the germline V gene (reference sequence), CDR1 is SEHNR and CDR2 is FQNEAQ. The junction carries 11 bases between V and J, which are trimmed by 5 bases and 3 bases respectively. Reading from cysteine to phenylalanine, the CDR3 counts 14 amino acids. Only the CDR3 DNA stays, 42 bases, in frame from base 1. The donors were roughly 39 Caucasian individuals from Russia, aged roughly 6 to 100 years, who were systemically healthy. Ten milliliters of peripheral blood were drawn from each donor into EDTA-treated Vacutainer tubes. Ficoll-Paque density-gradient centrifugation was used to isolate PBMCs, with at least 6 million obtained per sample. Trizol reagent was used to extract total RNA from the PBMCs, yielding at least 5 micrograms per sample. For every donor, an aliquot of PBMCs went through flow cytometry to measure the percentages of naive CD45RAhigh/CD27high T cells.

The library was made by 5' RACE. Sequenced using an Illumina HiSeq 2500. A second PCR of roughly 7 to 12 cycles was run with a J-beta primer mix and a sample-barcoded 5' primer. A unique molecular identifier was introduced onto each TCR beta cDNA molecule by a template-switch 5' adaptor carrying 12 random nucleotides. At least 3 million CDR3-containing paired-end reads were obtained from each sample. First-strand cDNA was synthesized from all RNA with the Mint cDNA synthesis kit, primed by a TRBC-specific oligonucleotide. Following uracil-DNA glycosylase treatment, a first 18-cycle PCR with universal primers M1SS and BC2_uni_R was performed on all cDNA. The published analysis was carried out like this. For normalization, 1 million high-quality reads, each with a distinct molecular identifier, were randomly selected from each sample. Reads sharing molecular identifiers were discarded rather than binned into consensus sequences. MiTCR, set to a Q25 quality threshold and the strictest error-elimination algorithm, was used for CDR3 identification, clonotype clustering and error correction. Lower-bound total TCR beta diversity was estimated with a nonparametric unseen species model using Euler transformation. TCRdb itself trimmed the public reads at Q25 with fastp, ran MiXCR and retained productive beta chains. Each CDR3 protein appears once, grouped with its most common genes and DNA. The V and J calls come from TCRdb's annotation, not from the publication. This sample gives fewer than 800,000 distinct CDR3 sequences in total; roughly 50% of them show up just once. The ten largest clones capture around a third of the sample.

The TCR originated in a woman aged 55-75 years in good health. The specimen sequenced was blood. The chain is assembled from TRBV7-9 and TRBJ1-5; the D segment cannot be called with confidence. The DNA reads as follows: TGTGCCAGCAGCCCGGGGAATTTCAATCAGCCCCAGCATTTT. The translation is CASSPGNFNQPQHF.